This T cell receptor beta chain originates from a study of T cells in Graves' hyperthyroidism and ophthalmopathy (dated by TCRdb to between 2019 and 2020). Concerning the study at large: Peripheral blood samples were taken at initial diagnosis, before any treatment was given. The 100 or so discovery patients were randomly divided into training and test sets at a 7:3 ratio. Whether ophthalmopathy could be predicted prospectively was tested in an independent validation cohort made up of approximately 19 hyperthyroidism patients plus 17 patients who later progressed to ophthalmopathy. According to the paper, TCR Vbeta CDR3 sequencing was carried out on 135 peripheral blood samples, which came from approximately 41 ophthalmopathy, under 80 hyperthyroidism and about 17 progressor patients. In addition, the study compared T-cell repertoires in thyroid tissue and in blood from several Graves' hyperthyroidism patients. Once sampling was done, hyperthyroidism patients were given methimazole at a starting dose of 30 mg daily, whereas ophthalmopathy patients were given high-dose intravenous methylprednisolone. To identify distinguishing TCR V-J signatures, a discovery cohort of about 95 patients was used, comprising some 45 with Graves' ophthalmopathy and under 60 with stable Graves' hyperthyroidism. Results and caveats for the whole study, not just this receptor: A model built on a 13 V-J signature distinguished ophthalmopathy from stable hyperthyroidism, reaching 87.88% sensitivity and approximately 83% specificity in cross-validation and 80%/75% in testing. In validation, progression to ophthalmopathy was predicted by the model with more than 65% sensitivity and 72.22% specificity, a median of roughly six months before onset. No statistical method was used to set the sample size in advance, and investigators knew the group allocation. Blood samples also contained most of the expanded thyroid clonotypes (frequency above 0.001), which suggests that blood repertoires may reflect thyroid immune responses.

Amplification of TCR beta CDR3 regions was carried out from RNA transcripts. The first round of RT-PCR for the TCR CDR3 was performed with the HTBI primer set and the Qiagen OneStep RT-PCR kit. A second multiplex PCR round built the libraries, followed by size selection and purification. Sequencing of the libraries was done on an Illumina HiSeq2000 using paired-end 100 bp reads. The source study handled its data this way. SOAPnuke was used to process the raw data, removing reads that contained adapters or uncalled bases, had a mean Phred below 15, or lacked an exact match to the constant primer or identifier. COPE v1.2.5 was used to merge the high-quality paired reads, and each unique nucleotide sequence was defined as a clonotype. MiTCR v1.1 was used to align clonotypes to the IMGT TRBV, TRBD and TRBJ reference segments. Only V-J combinations with frequency above 0.0001, covering 99.2% of repertoires, were analysed. A TCS score was defined as the ratio of F50 (clonal expansion) to E x V (chaos), with BLOSUM62-based TCRdist applied between CDR3 peptides within each V-J. Welch's t-statistics and random forest reduced several hundred V-J features to 13, which were used in a naive Bayes classifier (R e1071). TCRdb ran its own pipeline on the public reads, namely fastp trimming at Q25 and MiXCR clone calling, and kept in-frame beta chains. Every CDR3 protein is listed once, alongside the most common genes and DNA of its rows. TCRdb assigned the V and J calls; the authors' analysis was not used. The sample table records a few hundred thousand distinct CDR3 sequences; 13% to 15% of these occur just once. 13% of the sample comes from the top ten.

This clonotype appeared once. The antigen it recognizes is unknown. It may be a read error: a sequence one base away is much more abundant. The germline V gene (reference sequence) sets CDR1 to GTSNPN and CDR2 to SVGIG. The CDR3 measures 13 amino acids from cysteine to phenylalanine. Only CDR3 DNA remains: 39 bases, in frame from the first base. V is trimmed back by 4 bases and J by 6 bases, and the junction contains 6 bases that no gene match accounts for. Hyperthyroidism patients were aged 18 to 65 years and newly diagnosed, with disease duration of less than 2 months. Any patient with an uncontrolled infection, another autoimmune disease, pregnancy or lactation was excluded. Clinical symptoms, serum thyroxine and TRAb, thyroid ultrasound, and orbital computed tomography formed the basis for the diagnoses. Blood from progressor patients was drawn when they were first diagnosed with hyperthyroidism, before any ophthalmopathy symptoms appeared. PBMCs were isolated from about 9.2 ml of fresh peripheral blood by Ficoll-Paque density gradient centrifugation. Progressor patients were first diagnosed with Graves' hyperthyroidism and then developed ophthalmopathy during follow-up. Total RNA was extracted using Trizol reagent, and RNA quality was assessed on an Agilent 2100 Bioanalyzer.

Recombination joined TRBV30 with TRBJ1-1; 9 bases in the middle match TRBD1. The clonotype comes from a woman aged 40 to 55 with Graves' hyperthyroidism that later progressed to Graves' ophthalmopathy. Sequencing input: blood. The CDR3 loop reads CAWTTGGIPEAFF. The DNA sequence follows: TGTGCCTGGACTACAGGGGGCATCCCTGAAGCTTTCTTT.